This TCR beta chain derives from a study of naive and memory T cell subsets. Study-level points and caveats: Naive and memory subsets had different power law exponents for TCR abundance. Diversity fell and Gini index rose from naive through CM, EM, EMRA.

CDR3 length: 19 residues. V dropped 0 bases and J dropped 8; count of bases not matched to a gene: 17. The germline V gene encodes CDR1 LGHNA and CDR2 YSLEER. This clonotype counts as medium-sized (0.01 to 0.1%). As yet, its antigen is unknown. The beta constant-region primer was an equimolar mix of two oligonucleotides covering TRBC1 and TRBC2. Nested alpha and beta constant-region primers with the SP2 primer drove four PCR rounds on ligated cDNA. A 12-nucleotide UMI and the SP2 primer were added to the cDNA 3' end by oligonucleotide ligation. Each CDR3 protein is one row after TCRdb ran MiXCR on the UMI-ligation and nested PCR reads. The sample lists about 18,000 distinct CDR3 sequences; around 9% were seen once. After the first PCR, alpha and beta chain libraries were processed separately.

The receptor's source is a human donor in good health. What was sequenced was central memory CD8+ T cells from blood. The chain has TRBV4-3 and TRBJ2-1; TRBD2 matches at 9 bases. The CDR3 sequence is CASSQDVGLAGTFRYEQFF. CDR3 bases: TGCGCCAGCAGCCAAGATGTAGGGCTAGCGGGGACGTTTAGGTATGAGCAGTTCTTC.